This T cell receptor beta chain was identified in a study of CD8 T cells in ankylosing spondylitis. The CDR3 runs 12 residues. Trimming took off 10 bases at V and 5 bases at J, with 15 bases between the two ends. The germline V gene has CDR1 MNHEY and CDR2 SMNVEV (reference sequence). A few counts support this clonotype. TCRdb recomputed calls from the 5' RACE reads with MiXCR, one row per CDR3 protein. This sample has under 300,000 distinct CDR3 sequences; over 15% occur once, and the top ten carry around 30%. The V gene is TRBV27, the J gene TRBJ2-7; possibly TRBD1 for D (5 bases). The sample comprised blood, either unsorted or a sorted T cell fraction (not recorded which). This receptor was identified in a male donor with ankylosing spondylitis or in good health (not recorded which). This CDR3 reads CAIRGPFDEQYF. Written as DNA, the CDR3 is TGTGCCATTAGGGGCCCCTTCGACGAGCAGTACTTC.